This record covers a single TCR beta chain. Its antigen is as yet unknown. The sample comes from a study of T cell repertoires in cytomegalovirus infection. The V and J ends lost 2 bases and 6 bases, in that order; junction bases with no gene match: 15. The CDR3 has 18 amino acids. Germline V gene lookup returns CDR1 SGHAT and CDR2 FQNNGV. Via MiXCR, TCRdb re-called the reads, giving one row per CDR3 protein. The repertoire holds about 920,000 distinct CDR3 sequences, about a third seen once, with 10% to 15% in the top ten. The rearrangement joins TRBV11-2 to TRBJ2-3; 9 bases map to TRBD2. The sample here was cultured CD8+ T cells from PBMCs, taken from culture after CMV antigen stimulation. The receptor was derived from a human donor in good health (CMV status not recorded). Some clones in this sample may be carry-over from other donors' samples. CDR3 residues: CASSLRGRGGALSDTQYF. For the CDR3, the DNA is TGTGCCAGCAGCTTAAGAGGTCGCGGGGGGGCCCTCTCCGATACGCAGTATTTT.